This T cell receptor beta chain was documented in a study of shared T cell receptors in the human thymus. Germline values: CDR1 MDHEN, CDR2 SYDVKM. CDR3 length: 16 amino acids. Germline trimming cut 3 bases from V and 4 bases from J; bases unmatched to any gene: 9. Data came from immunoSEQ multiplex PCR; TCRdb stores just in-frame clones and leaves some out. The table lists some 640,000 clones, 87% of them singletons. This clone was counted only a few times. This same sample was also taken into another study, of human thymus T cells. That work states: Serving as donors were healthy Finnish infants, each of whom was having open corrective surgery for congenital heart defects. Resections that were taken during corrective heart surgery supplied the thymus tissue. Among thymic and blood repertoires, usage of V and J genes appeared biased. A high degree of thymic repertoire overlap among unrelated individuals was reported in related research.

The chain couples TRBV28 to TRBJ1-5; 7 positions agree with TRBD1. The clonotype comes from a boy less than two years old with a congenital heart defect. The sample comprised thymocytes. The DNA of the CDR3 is TGTGCCAGCAGTTTGGACAGAGGGGGCCCTAATCAGCCCCAGCATTTT. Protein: CASSLDRGGPNQPQHF.